The entry below gives a single T cell receptor (beta chain) sequence along with its context. This sample also contains other DNA sequences that code for the same CDR3. Profiling relied on immunoSEQ multiplex PCR, and the TCRdb table lists in-frame clones only, not all of them. Altogether about 62,000 clones are present, about four fifths being singletons, with the ten largest covering approximately 10%. These data originate in a study of OX40 agonist ivuxolimab in advanced cancers. Germline assignment: CDR1 SGDLS and CDR2 YYNGEE. CDR3 length: 18 amino acids. The ends lost 3 bases at V and 3 bases at J; junction bases unmatched: 16.

The clonotype originates from an adult with an advanced solid tumor such as melanoma, head and neck, liver or kidney cancer. This rearrangement joins TRBV9 to TRBJ1-2; 8 nucleotides match TRBD1. Sequencing used CD4+ or CD8+ T cells sorted from blood, obtained in a trial of the OX40 agonist ivuxolimab. The CDR3 nucleotides are TGTGCCAGCAGCGCCACAGGGGGATGGGACAGTCAACACTATGGCTACACCTTC. As protein: CASSATGGWDSQHYGYTF.